Below, 22 T cell receptor beta chains from the same sample are listed, as sequenced in a study of Graves' ophthalmopathy and Graves' hyperthyroidism. Amplification from RNA transcripts yielded the TCR beta CDR3 regions. First-round RT-PCR employed HTBI primers, with a second-round multiplex PCR after it. From the multiplex PCR reads, TCRdb called clonotypes with MiXCR, one entry per CDR3 protein. The sample includes approximately 410,000 distinct CDR3 sequences, 15% to 19% of them seen just once. The material sequenced was peripheral blood. Source of these receptors: a woman aged 18-29 years with stable Graves' hyperthyroidism.

The chain employs TRBV12-3 or TRBV12-4 and TRBJ1-1; possibly TRBD1 for D (6 bases). CDR3 length equals 15 residues. V gave up 1 base and J gave up 6 bases, with 15 bases separating them. CDR3 protein: CASSLGRGAPAEAFF. CDR3 coding DNA: TGTGCCAGCAGTTTAGGGCGGGGGGCGCCGGCTGAAGCTTTCTTT.

This clonotype was recorded at least ten times. This rearrangement joins TRBV6-2 or TRBV6-3 to TRBJ1-2; no definite D call. Trimming pared 10 bases from V and 8 bases from J, leaving 11 bases between. The germline V gene encodes CDR1 MNHEY and CDR2 SVGEGT. The CDR3 spans 10 residues. The CDR3 DNA reads as TGTGCCACGGGGATAGGCGGCTACACCTTC. Protein sequence: CATGIGGYTF.

With regard to this clonotype: Because it lacks the conserved phenylalanine or tryptophan at the end, this CDR3 is likely a read error. This chain joins TRBV6-1 and TRBJ1-1; D gene unclear. V shed 0 bases and J shed 10 bases, with 12 bases lying between them. Germline CDR1 and CDR2: MNHNS and SASEGT. CDR3 length equals 13 residues. The CDR3 DNA is TGTGCCAGCAGTGAAGCAGGCATTTTAATAGCTTTCGTG. It translates to CASSEAGILIAFV.

This sequence joins TRBV10-1 and TRBJ1-2; D perhaps matches TRBD1 (5 bases). The CDR3 has 13 amino acids. Germline V gene data show CDR1 as WNHNN and CDR2 as SYGVQD (reference sequence). V dropped 7 bases and J dropped 7 bases, with 16 bases sitting between them. The CDR3 DNA is TGCGCCAGCATTGAAAACAGGAATTGTGGCTACACCTTC. It codes for CASIENRNCGYTF.

This clonotype was found many times. The chain recombines TRBV7-2 with TRBJ1-5, with TRBD1 as a possible D gene (5 bases). Between the trimmed V and J ends, which lost 5 bases and 9 bases, there was a span of 14 bases. Per the germline V gene, CDR1 is SGHTA and CDR2 is FQGNSA. There are 13 residues in the CDR3. CDR3 nucleotides: TGTGCCAGCAGCCTAGATAACCAGGGGCCCCAGCATTTT. Protein product: CASSLDNQGPQHF.

There are many counts of this clonotype. This chain connects TRBV6-2 or TRBV6-3 to TRBJ1-2, with TRBD1 as a possible D gene (5 bases). V shed 7 bases and J shed 7 bases, with 22 bases lying between them. The CDR3 has 15 residues. Germline CDR1 is MNHEY and CDR2 is SVGEGT. The DNA for the CDR3 is TGTGCCAGCATCCCAAATTTCCCGGGGACGGCTGGCTACACCTTC. Residues: CASIPNFPGTAGYTF.

This clonotype was recorded many times. This rearrangement joins TRBV27 to TRBJ1-1; a possible D gene is TRBD1 (6 bases). Germline V CDR1 and CDR2: MNHEY, SMNVEV (reference sequence). With 8 bases removed from V and 12 bases from J, the gap between germline ends came to 31 bases. The CDR3 runs 16 residues. CDR3 nucleotide sequence: TGTGCCAGCTCGGTGGGGGGCGGCGGGGCAAGCAGAAGATCTTTCTTT. It codes for CASSVGGGGASRRSFF.

This clonotype was recorded many times. The J gene is TRBJ1-2, the V gene TRBV6-5; a weak D match, TRBD1 (6 bases). The CDR3 covers 12 residues. V was pared by 5 bases and J by 5 bases, with 9 bases between. CDR1 is MNHEY and CDR2 is SVGAGI in the germline V gene. The CDR3 spells CASSIGQYGYTF. The CDR3 bases are TGTGCCAGCAGTATAGGACAGTATGGCTACACCTTC.

On this clonotype: A read error is possible here, since a much larger clone lies one base away. The chain joins TRBV7-3 to TRBJ2-2; D gene ambiguous. Germline V CDR1 and CDR2: SGHTA, FQGTGA. The CDR3 loop spans 12 amino acids. With 8 bases removed from V and 6 bases from J, the gap between germline ends came to 10 bases. The CDR3 nucleotides read TGTGCCAGCGGCAGCCGGTCCGGGGAGCTGTTTTTT. As protein: CASGSRSGELFF. Full variable domain (missing parts from reference TRBV7-3 and TRBJ2-2): GAGVSQTPSNKVTEKGKYVELRCDPISGHTALYWYRQSLGQGPEFLIYFQGTGAADDSGLPNDRFFAVRPEGSVSTLKIQRTERGDSAVYLCASGSRSGELFFGEGSRLTVL.

Regarding this clonotype: It may be a read error: a sequence one base away is much more abundant. The chain uses TRBV15 and TRBJ2-2; the match to TRBD1 covers 7 bases. Germline CDR1 LNHNV, CDR2 YYDKDF (reference sequence). The CDR3 has 13 amino acids. CDR3 loop: CATGQVNTGELCF. The CDR3 nucleotides are TGTGCCACCGGACAGGTGAACACCGGGGAGCTGTGTTTT.

There are a few counts of this clonotype. The gene calls are TRBV3-1 and TRBJ1-5; the D gene is possibly TRBD1 (5 bases). The V end lost 0 bases, the J end lost 2 bases, and 8 bases lay between the germline ends. The germline gives CDR1 LGHDT, CDR2 YNNKEL (reference sequence). This CDR3 is built from 15 residues. For the CDR3, the DNA is TGTGCCAGCAGCCAAGATAGGGGCGGCAATCAGCCCCAGCATTTT. It yields the protein CASSQDRGGNQPQHF.

This clonotype has at least ten counts. The chain has TRBV11-2 and TRBJ2-7, with D possibly being TRBD1 (6 bases). The CDR3 consists of 14 residues. The ends were cut back, 4 bases at V and 3 bases at J, with 13 bases in the middle. Germline loops: CDR1 SGHAT, CDR2 FQNNGV. The CDR3: CASSSAGTNYEQYF. CDR3 nucleotide sequence: TGTGCCAGCAGCTCCGCCGGGACAAACTACGAGCAGTACTTC.

This clonotype appeared a few times. The genes are TRBV29-1 and TRBJ1-1; the match to TRBD1 covers 8 bases. Trimming removed 7 bases from V and 6 bases from J; junction bases left unmatched: 7. Germline-derived CDR1 and CDR2 are SQVTM and ANQGSEA. CDR3 size: 12 residues. CDR3 loop: CSGGTGGPEAFF. In DNA form, the CDR3 reads TGCAGCGGGGGAACAGGGGGTCCTGAAGCTTTCTTT.

This clonotype was counted at least ten times. The chain links TRBV20-1 to TRBJ2-7; either TRBD1 or TRBD2 may fit D (5 bases each). Germline V gives CDR1 DFQATT, CDR2 SNEGSKA (reference sequence). This CDR3 spans 13 amino acids. Trimming removed 5 bases from V and 3 bases from J, with 14 bases in between. DNA for the CDR3: TGCAGTGCTCTTCCGGGACCGATCTACGAGCAGTACTTC. Residues: CSALPGPIYEQYF.

In its sample, this clonotype was seen many times. The chain is built from TRBV15 and TRBJ1-5; D is possibly TRBD1 (5 bases). There are 15 residues in the CDR3. CDR1 is LNHNV, CDR2 YYDKDF, per germline (reference sequence). Between the trimmed V and J ends, which lost 4 bases and 8 bases, there was a span of 18 bases. CDR3 bases: TGTGCCACCAGCAATGACCCAGGGTTCAACGAGCCCCAGCATTTT. Its protein is CATSNDPGFNEPQHF.

The gene calls are TRBV11-1 and TRBJ2-7, with 12 nucleotides matching TRBD1. Germline assignment: CDR1 SGHAT and CDR2 FQDESV (reference sequence). The CDR3 contains 16 residues. The trim removed 3 bases at V and 7 bases at J, leaving 10 bases unmatched. CDR3 amino acids: CASSLTPGQGAREQYF. The CDR3 bases are TGTGCCAGCAGCTTGACACCGGGACAGGGGGCGCGGGAGCAGTACTTC.

In this sample, this clonotype turned up many times. V and J are TRBV7-3 and TRBJ2-7, with 8 bases matching TRBD2. Germline lookup yields CDR1 SGHTA and CDR2 FQGTGA. The junction had 7 bases not matched to a gene; V was cut back by 5 bases and J by 1 base. The CDR3 is 15 amino acids. In DNA, the CDR3 is TGTGCCAGCAGCCCAGCGGGGGCGGTATCCTACGAGCAGTACTTC. This translates into CASSPAGAVSYEQYF.

This clonotype was seen many times. V gene TRBV20-1 combines with J gene TRBJ1-2; TRBD1 agrees at 7 bases. CDR1 is DFQATT and CDR2 is SNEGSKA in the germline V gene (reference sequence). The CDR3 has 15 residues. With 5 bases clipped from V and 8 bases from J, the junction kept 17 bases outside the gene matches. The CDR3 DNA reads TGCAGTGCTTTAAACCGGGACAGTGCAGCGGGGGGCTACACCTTC. This gives the protein CSALNRDSAAGGYTF.

This clonotype was detected a few times. V is TRBV6-5 and J is TRBJ1-1; the D gene is possibly TRBD1 (5 bases). Per germline, CDR1 MNHEY and CDR2 SVGAGI. V lost 2 bases and J lost 7, with 14 bases in between. This CDR3 region has 14 residues. The CDR3 bases are TGTGCCAGCAGTTACCGACTGAGGGACGGTGAAGCTTTCTTT. Translating it yields CASSYRLRDGEAFF.

V gene TRBV11-2 combines with J gene TRBJ2-7; unclear D gene. CDR3 length: 12 amino acids. Germline CDR1 reads SGHAT; CDR2 reads FQNNGV. V was pared by 4 bases and J by 3 bases, with 7 bases between. Written as DNA, the CDR3 is TGTGCCAGCAGCTCCGTGGACTACGAGCAGTACTTC. Protein product: CASSSVDYEQYF.

There are many counts of this clonotype. The CDR3: CAISPETANTGELFF. For the CDR3, the DNA is TGTGCCATCAGTCCCGAGACAGCGAACACCGGGGAGCTGTTTTTT. This chain connects TRBV10-3 to TRBJ2-2; D possibly corresponds to TRBD1 (5 bases). Germline CDR1 is ENHRY and CDR2 is SYGVKD. The CDR3 is 15 amino acids. V lost 5 bases, J lost 0 bases, and 10 bases lay in between.

This clonotype was detected many times. The chain couples TRBV12-3 or TRBV12-4 to TRBJ2-2; TRBD1 agrees at 7 bases. This CDR3 has 15 amino acids. The trim removed 6 bases at V and 5 bases at J, leaving 9 bases unmatched. In DNA form, the CDR3 reads TGTGCCAGCAGCACAACAGGGGACGGGACCGGGGAGCTGTTTTTT. Translation: CASSTTGDGTGELFF.